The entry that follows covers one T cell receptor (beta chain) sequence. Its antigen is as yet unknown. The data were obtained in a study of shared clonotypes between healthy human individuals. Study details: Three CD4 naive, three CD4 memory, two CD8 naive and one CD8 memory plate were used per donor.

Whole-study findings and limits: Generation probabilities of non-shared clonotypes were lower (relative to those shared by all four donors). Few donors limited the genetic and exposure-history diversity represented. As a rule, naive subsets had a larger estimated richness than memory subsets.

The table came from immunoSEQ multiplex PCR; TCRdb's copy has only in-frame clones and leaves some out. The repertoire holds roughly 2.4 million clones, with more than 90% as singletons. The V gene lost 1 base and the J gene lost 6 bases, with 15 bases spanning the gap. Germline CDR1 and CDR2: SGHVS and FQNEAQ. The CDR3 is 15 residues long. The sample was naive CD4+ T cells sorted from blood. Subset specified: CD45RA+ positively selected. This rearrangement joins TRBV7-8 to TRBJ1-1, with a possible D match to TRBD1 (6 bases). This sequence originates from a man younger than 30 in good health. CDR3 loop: CASSLVRGLGSEAFF. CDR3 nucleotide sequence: TGTGCCAGCAGCTTAGTGCGGGGGCTGGGGTCTGAAGCTTTCTTT.